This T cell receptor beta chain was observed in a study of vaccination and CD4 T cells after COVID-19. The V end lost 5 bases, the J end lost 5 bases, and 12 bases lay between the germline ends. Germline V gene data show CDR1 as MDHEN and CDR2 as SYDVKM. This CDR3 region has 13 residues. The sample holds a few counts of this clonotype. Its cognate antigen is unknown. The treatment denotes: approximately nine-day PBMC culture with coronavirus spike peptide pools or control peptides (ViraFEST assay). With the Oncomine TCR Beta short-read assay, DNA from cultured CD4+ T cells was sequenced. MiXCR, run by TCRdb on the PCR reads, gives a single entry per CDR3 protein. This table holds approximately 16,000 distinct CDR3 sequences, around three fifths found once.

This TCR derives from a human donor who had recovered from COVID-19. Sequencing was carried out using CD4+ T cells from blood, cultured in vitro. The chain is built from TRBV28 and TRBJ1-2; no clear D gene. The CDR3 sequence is CASSPPTEYGYTF. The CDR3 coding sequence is TGTGCCAGCAGTCCGCCTACAGAATATGGCTACACCTTC.